This T cell receptor (beta chain) was found in a study of vaccination and CD4 T cells after COVID-19. To note about this clonotype: Its target is unknown.

Regarding treatment: approximately 9-day PBMC culture with coronavirus spike peptide pools or control peptides (ViraFEST assay). Before the COVID-19 pandemic (2011-2018), CD4+ T cells were obtained from the unexposed donor. The CDR3 extends over 14 amino acids. In germline, CDR1 is WSHSY, CDR2 SAAADI. V dropped 2 bases and J dropped 2 bases, with 8 bases sitting between them. Cultured CD4+ T cells had their DNA profiled by the Oncomine TCR Beta short-read assay. TCRdb redid the calling of the PCR reads with MiXCR, one entry per CDR3 protein. The sample lists about 5,700 distinct CDR3 sequences, roughly a quarter occurring once.

Sequencing input: CD4+ T cells from blood, cultured in vitro. V and J are TRBV10-2 and TRBJ2-3; D not certain. The receptor comes from a human donor in good health. The CDR3 DNA reads TGCGCCAGCAGTGAGAACCTATTCACAGATACGCAGTATTTT. Its protein product is CASSENLFTDTQYF.